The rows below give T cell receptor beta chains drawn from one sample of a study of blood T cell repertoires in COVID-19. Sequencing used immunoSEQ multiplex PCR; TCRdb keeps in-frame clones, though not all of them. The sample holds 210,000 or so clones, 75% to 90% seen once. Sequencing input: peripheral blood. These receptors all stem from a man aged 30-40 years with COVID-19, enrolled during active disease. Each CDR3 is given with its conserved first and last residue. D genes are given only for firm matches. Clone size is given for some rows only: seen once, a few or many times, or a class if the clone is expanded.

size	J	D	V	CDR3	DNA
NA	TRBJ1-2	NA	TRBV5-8	CASSLNAGGYTF	TGTGCCAGCAGCTTGAACGCAGGGGGCTACACCTTC
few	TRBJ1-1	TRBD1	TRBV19	CALTGTESPDTEAFF	TGTGCTCTGACCGGGACAGAGAGTCCAGACACTGAAGCTTTCTTT
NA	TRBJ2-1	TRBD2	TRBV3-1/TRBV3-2	CASSPPGLAGADEQFF	TGTGCCAGCAGCCCGCCGGGACTAGCGGGAGCGGATGAGCAGTTCTTC
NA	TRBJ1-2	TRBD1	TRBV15	CATSRDRAGGSYGYTF	TGTGCCACCAGCAGAGATCGGGCAGGGGGCAGCTATGGCTACACCTTC
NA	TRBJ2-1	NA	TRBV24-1	CATSDLEGGDEQFF	TGTGCCACCAGTGATTTGGAAGGAGGGGATGAGCAGTTCTTC
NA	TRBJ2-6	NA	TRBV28	CASSIPGANVLTF	TGTGCCAGCAGCATCCCTGGGGCCAACGTCCTGACTTTC
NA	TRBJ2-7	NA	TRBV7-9	CASSHGQTYEQYF	TGTGCCAGCAGCCATGGCCAGACCTACGAGCAGTACTTC
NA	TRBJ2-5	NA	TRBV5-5	CASRTNQAFQETQYF	TGTGCCAGCAGGACTAATCAGGCGTTTCAAGAGACCCAGTACTTC
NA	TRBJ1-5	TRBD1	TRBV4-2	CASSPSGTGARPNQPQHF	TGTGCCAGCAGCCCATCAGGGACAGGGGCCCGTCCCAATCAGCCCCAGCATTTT
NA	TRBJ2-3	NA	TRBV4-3	CASSQGGQRGADTQYF	TGCGCCAGCAGCCAAGGAGGACAGCGAGGCGCAGATACGCAGTATTTT
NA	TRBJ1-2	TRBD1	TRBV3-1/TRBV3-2	CASSQRQGYGYTF	TGTGCCAGCAGCCAAAGACAGGGGTATGGCTACACCTTC
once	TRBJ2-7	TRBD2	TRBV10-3	CAISGLAGGVPMGYEQYF	TGTGCCATCAGTGGACTAGCGGGAGGAGTTCCAATGGGGTACGAGCAGTACTTC
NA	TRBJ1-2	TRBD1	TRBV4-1	CASSHSPRGLDYGYTF	TGCGCCAGCAGCCATTCCCCCAGGGGGTTGGACTATGGCTACACCTTC
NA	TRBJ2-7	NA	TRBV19	CASSIGLSLEEQYF	TGTGCCAGTAGTATAGGACTATCCCTGGAGGAGCAGTACTTC
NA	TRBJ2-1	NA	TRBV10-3	CAISWGDNEQFF	TGTGCCATCAGTTGGGGAGACAATGAGCAGTTCTTC
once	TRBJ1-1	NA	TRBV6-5	CASSYSRYGNTEAFF	TGTGCCAGCAGTTACTCGAGGTACGGGAACACTGAAGCTTTCTTT
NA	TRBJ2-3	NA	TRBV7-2	CASSGRGGKSVVTDTQYF	TGTGCCAGCAGTGGACGAGGGGGAAAGTCCGTAGTAACAGATACGCAGTATTTT
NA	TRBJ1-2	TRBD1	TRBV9	CASSVTGTDRNYGYTF	TGTGCCAGCAGTGTTACCGGGACAGACCGAAATTATGGCTACACCTTC
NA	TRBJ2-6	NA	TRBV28	CASSLHSPGANVLTF	TGTGCCAGCAGTTTACACAGCCCTGGGGCCAACGTCCTGACTTTC
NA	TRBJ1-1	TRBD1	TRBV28	CASSMNWDRGLTEAFF	TGTGCCAGCAGCATGAATTGGGACAGGGGGCTCACTGAAGCTTTCTTT
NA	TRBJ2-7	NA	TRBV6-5	CASSPTRGRTYEQYF	TGTGCCAGCAGCCCAACTCGAGGGCGGACCTACGAGCAGTACTTC
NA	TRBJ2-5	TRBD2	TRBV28	CATSTIAGYQETQYF	TGTGCCACCTCTACCATAGCGGGGTACCAAGAGACCCAGTACTTC
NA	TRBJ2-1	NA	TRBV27	CASSSLQEPEQFF	TGTGCCAGCAGTTCCCTTCAGGAACCTGAGCAGTTCTTC
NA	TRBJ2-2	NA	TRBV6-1	CASSELYTGELFF	TGTGCCAGCAGTGAACTCTACACCGGGGAGCTGTTTTTT
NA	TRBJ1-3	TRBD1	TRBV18	CASSRQGVGPGNTIYF	TGTGCCAGCTCACGACAGGGAGTCGGGCCTGGAAACACCATATATTTT
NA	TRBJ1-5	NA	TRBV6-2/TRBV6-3	CASSYGQGAQPQHF	TGTGCCAGCAGTTACGGGCAGGGCGCCCAGCCCCAGCATTTT
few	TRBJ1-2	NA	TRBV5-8	CASSFWTTNYGYTF	TGTGCCAGCAGCTTTTGGACAACTAACTATGGCTACACCTTC
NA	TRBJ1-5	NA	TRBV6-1	CASSEAPGANQPQHF	TGTGCCAGCAGTGAAGCGCCAGGGGCGAATCAGCCCCAGCATTTT
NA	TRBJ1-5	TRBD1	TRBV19	CASIGQGRGPQHF	TGTGCCAGTATTGGACAGGGCCGTGGGCCCCAGCATTTT
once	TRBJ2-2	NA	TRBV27	CASSLAGMNTGELFF	TGTGCCAGCAGTTTAGCAGGAATGAACACCGGGGAGCTGTTTTTT
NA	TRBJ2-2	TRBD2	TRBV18	CASSGTSGMNTGELFF	TGTGCCAGCTCAGGGACTAGCGGGATGAACACCGGGGAGCTGTTTTTT
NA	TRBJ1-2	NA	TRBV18	CASSNFQDYGYTF	TGTGCCAGCTCAAACTTTCAGGACTATGGCTACACCTTC
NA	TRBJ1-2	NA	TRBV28	CASSPLGGGYGYTF	TGTGCCAGCAGCCCTCTTGGGGGAGGGTATGGCTACACCTTC
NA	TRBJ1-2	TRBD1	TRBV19	CASSTGGIGYTF	TGTGCCAGTAGTACAGGGGGCATTGGCTACACCTTC
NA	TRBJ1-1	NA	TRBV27	CASSSLGGEAFF	TGTGCCAGCAGTTCCCTTGGGGGCGAAGCTTTCTTT
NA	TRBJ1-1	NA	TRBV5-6	CASSQLTVTTEAFF	TGTGCCAGCAGCCAGTTAACAGTTACCACTGAAGCTTTCTTT
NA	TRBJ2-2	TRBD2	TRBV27	CASSLMGGAGELFF	TGTGCCAGCAGTTTGATGGGAGGGGCCGGGGAGCTGTTTTTT
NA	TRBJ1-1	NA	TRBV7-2	CASSFPLYTEAFF	TGTGCCAGCAGCTTTCCATTGTACACTGAAGCTTTCTTT
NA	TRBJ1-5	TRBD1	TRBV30	CAWSDPGGYPNQPQHF	TGTGCCTGGAGTGATCCAGGGGGCTACCCGAATCAGCCCCAGCATTTT
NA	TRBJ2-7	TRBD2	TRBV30	CAWRPLAGGGHEQYF	TGTGCCTGGAGACCTCTAGCGGGAGGGGGGCACGAGCAGTACTTC
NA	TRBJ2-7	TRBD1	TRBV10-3	CAISGPGQGSYEQYF	TGTGCCATCAGTGGGCCGGGACAGGGTTCCTACGAGCAGTACTTC
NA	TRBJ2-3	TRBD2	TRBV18	CASSPPGTSGGGPRSTATLF	TGTGCCAGCTCACCTCCCGGGACTAGCGGGGGGGGTCCGCGTTCAACTGCTACCCTCTTT
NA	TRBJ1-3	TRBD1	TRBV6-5	CASSSQGKIYF	TGTGCCAGCAGCTCACAGGGGAAGATATATTTT
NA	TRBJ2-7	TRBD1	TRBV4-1	CASSQVPGTGSREQYF	TGCGCCAGCAGCCAAGTCCCCGGGACAGGGTCTCGCGAGCAGTACTTC
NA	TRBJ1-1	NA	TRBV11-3	CASSGPWASGAFF	TGTGCCAGCAGCGGCCCATGGGCATCTGGAGCTTTCTTT
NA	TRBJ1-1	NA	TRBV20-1	CSADRNTEAFF	TGCAGTGCTGACAGAAACACTGAAGCTTTCTTT
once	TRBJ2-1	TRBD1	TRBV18	CASSPLGQALGWDNEQFF	TGTGCCAGCTCACCACTGGGACAGGCCCTTGGGTGGGACAATGAGCAGTTCTTC
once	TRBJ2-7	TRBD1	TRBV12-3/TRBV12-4	CASTRDRAHEQYF	TGTGCCAGCACCCGGGACAGGGCCCACGAGCAGTACTTC
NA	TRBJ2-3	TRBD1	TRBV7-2	CASSSQQGGTQYF	TGTGCCAGCAGCTCCCAACAGGGGGGCACGCAGTATTTT
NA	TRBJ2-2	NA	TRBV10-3	CAISESPVNTGELFF	TGTGCCATCAGTGAGTCCCCCGTGAACACCGGGGAGCTGTTTTTT
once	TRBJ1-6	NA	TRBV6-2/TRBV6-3	CASSSTGPSPLHF	TGTGCCAGCAGTTCAACAGGGCCTTCACCCCTCCACTTT
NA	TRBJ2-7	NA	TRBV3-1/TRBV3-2	CASSQLSSEQYF	TGTGCCAGCAGCCAGTTAAGTAGCGAGCAGTACTTC
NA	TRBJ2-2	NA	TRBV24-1	CATSEEVLTGELFF	TGTGCCACCAGCGAAGAGGTTCTCACCGGGGAGCTGTTTTTT